The next 30 T cell receptor beta chains were all read from a single sample in a study of T cells expressing NK-cell markers. TCRdb reprocessed the 5' RACE reads; each CDR3 protein has one entry and no DNA is given. Its clone listing holds about 370,000 distinct CDR3 sequences. Sequencing was carried out using blood T cells: a sorted CD56 or NKG2C T cell subset, CD4+ or CD8+ T cells, or bulk PBMC T cells (not recorded which). These receptors were obtained from a woman in her forties or fifties in good health.

The chain couples TRBV9 to TRBJ2-1. CDR1 and CDR2 from the germline V gene are SGDLS and YYNGEE. CDR3 length: 14 amino acids. The CDR3 loop reads CASSVGGTRDEQFF.

This chain uses TRBV5-6 with TRBJ1-1; as DNA is missing, the TRBD1 call by TCRdb cannot be tested. Germline assignment: CDR1 SGHDT and CDR2 YYEEEE. The CDR3 has 15 residues. The CDR3 here is CASSLWDTKNTEAFF.

The CDR3 spells CSARDLLAGYNEQFF. The rearrangement joins TRBV20-1 to TRBJ2-1. Germline V gives CDR1 DFQATT, CDR2 SNEGSKA (reference sequence). The CDR3 loop spans 15 amino acids.

This rearrangement joins TRBV27 to TRBJ1-5; the D call from TCRdb, TRBD1, cannot be confirmed without DNA. This CDR3 region has 14 residues. The germline V gene has CDR1 MNHEY and CDR2 SMNVEV (reference sequence). The CDR3 region is CASKEQGSNQPQHF.

The chain is built from TRBV6-6 and TRBJ2-2; as DNA is missing, the TRBD2 call by TCRdb cannot be tested. The CDR3 consists of 17 residues. Germline V CDR1 and CDR2: MNHNY, SVGAGI (reference sequence). The CDR3 region is CASSYPSSSGFTGELFF.

The V call is TRBV7-9, the J call TRBJ2-6. This CDR3 is built from 16 residues. The germline CDR1 and CDR2 sequences are SEHNR and FQNEAQ (reference sequence). The CDR3 protein is CASSLFGPSGANVLTF.

The V call is TRBV10-3, the J call TRBJ2-1; the D call of TRBD1 rests on TCRdb alone, since no DNA is present to check it. The germline gives CDR1 ENHRY, CDR2 SYGVKD. This CDR3 region has 12 residues. The CDR3 region is CAISDPPGEQFF.

CDR3: CASSRAGLGETQYF. The chain recombines TRBV18 with TRBJ2-5; checking the TCRdb D call of TRBD1 is not possible without DNA. This CDR3 has 14 residues. Germline loops: CDR1 KGHSH, CDR2 LQKENI. The full variable domain, with the rest looked up from reference TRBV18 and TRBJ2-5, is NAGVMQNPRHLVRRRGQEARLRCSPMKGHSHVYWYRQLPEEGLKFMVYLQKENIIDESGMPKERFSAEFPKEGPSILRIQQVVRGDSAAYFCASSRAGLGETQYFGPGTRLLVL.

The rearrangement links TRBV6-1 to TRBJ2-3. The CDR3 extends over 13 amino acids. Per germline, CDR1 MNHNS and CDR2 SASEGT. CDR3 sequence: CASSEAPRDTQYF.

This chain connects TRBV29-1 to TRBJ2-3; the TCRdb D gene call, TRBD2, has no DNA to confirm it. This CDR3 is built from 14 residues. Per germline, CDR1 SQVTM and CDR2 ANQGSEA. CDR3 protein: CSARIAGGLDTQYF.

The rearrangement links TRBV19 to TRBJ2-1; TCRdb returns TRBD1, unconfirmable since there is no DNA. Germline assignment: CDR1 LNHDA and CDR2 SQIVND (reference sequence). The CDR3 runs 11 residues. CDR3 amino acids: CASTGSVEQFF.

The CDR3 spells CATSRAGQPQHF. This rearrangement joins TRBV15 to TRBJ1-5. The CDR3 covers 12 residues. Per germline, CDR1 LNHNV and CDR2 YYDKDF (reference sequence).

V is TRBV7-9 and J is TRBJ2-3; the TCRdb call, TRBD1, lacks DNA for checking. Germline CDR1 reads SEHNR; CDR2 reads FQNEAQ (reference sequence). The CDR3 is 16 amino acids. CDR3 sequence reads: CASSYPRTGTTDTQYF.

The chain links TRBV5-1 to TRBJ1-3. This CDR3 comprises 15 residues. Germline values: CDR1 SGHRS, CDR2 YFSETQ. The CDR3 loop reads CASSFRTGSGNTIYF.

The J gene is TRBJ2-1, the V gene TRBV7-9; as DNA is missing, the TRBD1 call by TCRdb cannot be tested. Germline assignment: CDR1 SEHNR and CDR2 FQNEAQ (reference sequence). CDR3 length equals 14 residues. CDR3 loop: CASSPSVVLDEQFF. The full variable domain, in which reference TRBV7-9 and TRBJ2-1 provide the parts outside the CDR3, is DTGVSQNPRHKITKRGQNVTFRCDPISEHNRLYWYRQTLGQGPEFLTYFQNEAQLEKSRLLSDRFSAERPKGSFSTLEIQRTEQGDSAMYLCASSPSVVLDEQFFGPGTRLTVL.

This sequence joins TRBV28 and TRBJ2-2; TCRdb proposes TRBD2, but this gene call is untestable without DNA. The CDR3 length is 16 residues. Germline CDR1 and CDR2: MDHEN and SYDVKM. CDR3 residues: CASSVEGVTNTGELFF.

The chain carries TRBV12-3 or TRBV12-4 and TRBJ2-5; as DNA is missing, the TRBD2 call by TCRdb cannot be tested. This CDR3 has 13 residues. The CDR3 reads CASLGLGQETQYF.

The rearrangement uses TRBV15 and TRBJ2-2; TCRdb's D call of TRBD2 is untestable without DNA. CDR1 and CDR2 (germline): LNHNV, YYDKDF (reference sequence). The CDR3 has 17 amino acids. The CDR3 sequence: CATSRGLAGPHTGELFF.

CDR3 in amino acids: CASRPRGLNTEAFF. V gene TRBV6-5 combines with J gene TRBJ1-1; TCRdb selects TRBD1, and the lack of DNA leaves this call unchecked. The CDR3 sequence is 14 residues long. The germline V gene has CDR1 MNHEY and CDR2 SVGAGI.

V and J are TRBV11-2 and TRBJ2-2; the D call of TRBD1 rests on TCRdb alone, since no DNA is present to check it. CDR1 SGHAT and CDR2 FQNNGV come from the germline V gene. The CDR3 spans 13 residues. This CDR3 is CASSSLGGGELFF. The whole variable domain, remainder taken from reference TRBV11-2 and TRBJ2-2, is EAGVAQSPRYKIIEKRQSVAFWCNPISGHATLYWYQQILGQGPKLLIQFQNNGVVDDSQLPKDRFSAERLKGVDSTLKIQPAKLEDSAVYLCASSSLGGGELFFGEGSRLTVL.

V is TRBV7-9 and J is TRBJ2-3; as DNA is missing, the TRBD2 call by TCRdb cannot be tested. Germline CDR1 is SEHNR and CDR2 is FQNEAQ (reference sequence). This CDR3 is built from 15 residues. CDR3 region: CASSLVEDLTDTQYF. The variable domain in full, completed from reference TRBV7-9 and TRBJ2-3, reads DTGVSQNPRHKITKRGQNVTFRCDPISEHNRLYWYRQTLGQGPEFLTYFQNEAQLEKSRLLSDRFSAERPKGSFSTLEIQRTEQGDSAMYLCASSLVEDLTDTQYFGPGTRLTVL.

The gene calls are TRBV4-1 and TRBJ2-7; no DNA is available, so the TRBD2 call from TCRdb remains unchecked. CDR1 and CDR2 (germline): MGHRA, YSYEKL. The CDR3 length is 15 residues. CDR3 residues: CASSQSPRGSYEQYF.

The rearrangement uses TRBV5-1 and TRBJ2-7. This CDR3 spans 14 amino acids. CDR1 is SGHRS and CDR2 is YFSETQ in the germline V gene. The CDR3: CASSHAAGEYEQYF.

The J gene is TRBJ2-1, the V gene TRBV7-9. CDR1 is SEHNR and CDR2 is FQNEAQ in the germline V gene (reference sequence). The CDR3 sequence is 13 residues long. The CDR3 here is CASSLSRAHEQFF. Drawing the rest from reference TRBV7-9 and TRBJ2-1, the complete variable domain is DTGVSQNPRHKITKRGQNVTFRCDPISEHNRLYWYRQTLGQGPEFLTYFQNEAQLEKSRLLSDRFSAERPKGSFSTLEIQRTEQGDSAMYLCASSLSRAHEQFFGPGTRLTVL.

V is TRBV6-2 or TRBV6-3 and J is TRBJ2-5; the D call of TRBD1 rests on TCRdb alone, since no DNA is present to check it. The length of the CDR3 is 13 residues. Per germline, CDR1 MNHEY and CDR2 SVGEGT. CDR3 amino acids: CASSQTERETQYF.

The CDR3 region is CASSLGTNEQFF. This rearrangement joins TRBV5-5 to TRBJ2-1; TCRdb calls TRBD1, which cannot be checked without DNA. Germline CDR1 SGHKS, CDR2 YYEKEE (reference sequence). This CDR3 contains 12 residues.

This sequence joins TRBV10-3 and TRBJ2-1. The germline V gene encodes CDR1 ENHRY and CDR2 SYGVKD. The CDR3 consists of 13 residues. The chain's CDR3 is CAIHERMNNEQFF.

V and J are TRBV5-1 and TRBJ1-1; no DNA is available, so the TRBD1 call from TCRdb remains unchecked. The germline V gene encodes CDR1 SGHRS and CDR2 YFSETQ. The CDR3 sequence is 15 residues long. The CDR3 spells CASSLGAGANTEAFF.

The V and J genes are TRBV5-1 and TRBJ2-2. Germline CDR1 is SGHRS and CDR2 is YFSETQ. The CDR3 runs to 14 residues. The CDR3 spells CASSHPKDTGELFF. Based on the CDR3 plus reference TRBV5-1 and TRBJ2-2, the full variable domain is KAGVTQTPRYLIKTRGQQVTLSCSPISGHRSVSWYQQTPGQGLQFLFEYFSETQRNKGNFPGRFSGRQFSNSRSEMNVSTLELGDSALYLCASSHPKDTGELFFGEGSRLTVL.

This chain's CDR3 is CASRPGNGPDTQYF. The chain joins TRBV9 to TRBJ2-3; TCRdb gives TRBD1 as the D gene, but with no DNA this cannot be confirmed. The CDR3 length is 14 residues. Germline CDR1 SGDLS, CDR2 YYNGEE.